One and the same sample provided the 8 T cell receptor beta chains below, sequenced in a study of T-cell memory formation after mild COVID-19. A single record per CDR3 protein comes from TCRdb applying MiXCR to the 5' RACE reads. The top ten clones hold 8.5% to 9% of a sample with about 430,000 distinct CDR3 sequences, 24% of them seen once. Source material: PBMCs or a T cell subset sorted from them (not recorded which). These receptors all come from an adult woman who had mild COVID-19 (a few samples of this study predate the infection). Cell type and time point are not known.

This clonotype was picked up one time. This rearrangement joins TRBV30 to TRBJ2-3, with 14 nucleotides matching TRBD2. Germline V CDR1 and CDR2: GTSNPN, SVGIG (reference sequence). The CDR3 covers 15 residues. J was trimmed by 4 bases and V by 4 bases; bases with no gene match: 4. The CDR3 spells CAWTRLAGGPDTQYF. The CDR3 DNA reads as TGTGCCTGGACCCGACTAGCGGGGGGGCCAGATACGCAGTATTTT.

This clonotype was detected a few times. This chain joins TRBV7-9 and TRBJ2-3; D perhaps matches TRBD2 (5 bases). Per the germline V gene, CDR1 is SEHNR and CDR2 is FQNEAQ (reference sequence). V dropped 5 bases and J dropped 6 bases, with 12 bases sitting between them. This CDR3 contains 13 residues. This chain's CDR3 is CASSRQSGDTQYF. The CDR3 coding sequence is TGTGCCAGCAGCCGCCAGTCGGGGGATACGCAGTATTTT.

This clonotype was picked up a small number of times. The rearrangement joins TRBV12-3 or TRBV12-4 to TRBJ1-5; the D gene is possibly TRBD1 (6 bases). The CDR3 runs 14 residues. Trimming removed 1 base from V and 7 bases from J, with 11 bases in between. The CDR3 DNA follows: TGTGCCAGCAGTTTAGAGGGGGGCTGGCAGCCCCAGCATTTT. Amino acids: CASSLEGGWQPQHF.

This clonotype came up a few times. The CDR3 DNA is TGTGCCAGCAGCGGCGACAAGTTTAACTATGGCTACACCTTC. Translation: CASSGDKFNYGYTF. The chain employs TRBV7-9 and TRBJ1-2, with no clear D. The CDR3 extends over 14 amino acids. V lost 5 bases and J 1 base, leaving 11 bases between the germline ends. Germline CDR1 is SEHNR and CDR2 is FQNEAQ (reference sequence).

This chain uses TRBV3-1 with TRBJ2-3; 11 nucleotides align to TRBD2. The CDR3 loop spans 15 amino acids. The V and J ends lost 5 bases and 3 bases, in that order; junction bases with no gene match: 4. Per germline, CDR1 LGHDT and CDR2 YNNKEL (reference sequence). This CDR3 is CASSASGGSTDTQYF. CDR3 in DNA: TGTGCCAGCAGCGCTAGCGGGGGGTCAACAGATACGCAGTATTTT.

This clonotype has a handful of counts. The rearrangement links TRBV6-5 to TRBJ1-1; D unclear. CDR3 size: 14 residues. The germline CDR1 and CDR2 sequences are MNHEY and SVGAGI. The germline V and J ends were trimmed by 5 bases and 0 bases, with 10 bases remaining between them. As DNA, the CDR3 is TGTGCCAGCAGTCCGGACGTCATGAACACTGAAGCTTTCTTT. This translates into CASSPDVMNTEAFF.

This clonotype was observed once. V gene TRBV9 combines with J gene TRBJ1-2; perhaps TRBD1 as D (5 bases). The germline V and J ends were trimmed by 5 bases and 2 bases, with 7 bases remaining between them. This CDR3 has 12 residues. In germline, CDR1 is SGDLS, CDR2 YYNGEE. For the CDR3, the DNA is TGTGCCAGCAGAAAGGGGAACTATGGCTACACCTTC. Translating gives CASRKGNYGYTF.

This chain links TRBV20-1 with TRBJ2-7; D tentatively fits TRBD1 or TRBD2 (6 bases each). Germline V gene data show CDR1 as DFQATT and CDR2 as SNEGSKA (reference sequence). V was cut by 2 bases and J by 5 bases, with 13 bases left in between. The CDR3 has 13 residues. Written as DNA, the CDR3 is TGCAGTGCTAGAAGTTTCGGGGGCGACGAGCAGTACTTC. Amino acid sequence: CSARSFGGDEQYF.